This TCR beta chain appears in the sequencing data of a study of early T cells in non-severe SARS-CoV-2 infection. Unique molecular identifiers (one per individual cDNA molecule) were attached. TCRdb itself ran the 5' RACE reads through MiXCR, one entry per CDR3 protein. Of around 64,000 distinct CDR3 sequences in the sample, roughly 11% were seen once. CDR3 size: 15 residues. With V trimmed by 6 bases and J by 4 bases, 8 bases remained unmatched. Germline V gene data show CDR1 as DFQATT and CDR2 as SNEGSKA (reference sequence). This clonotype has a handful of counts. This sequence was found in an adult who was a healthcare worker with PCR-confirmed SARS-CoV-2 infection or an uninfected control (not recorded which). The chain recombines TRBV20-1 with TRBJ2-1, with 11 positions matching TRBD2. The specimen comprised whole blood, sampled at baseline. Written as DNA, the CDR3 is TGCAGTGCCACGAAGGGACTAGCGGATTACAATGAGCAGTTCTTC. Residues: CSATKGLADYNEQFF.